The 13 T cell receptor beta chains listed next were all sequenced from one sample in a study of T cell responses to AZD1222 COVID-19 vaccine. Profiling relied on immunoSEQ multiplex PCR, and the TCRdb table lists in-frame clones only, not all of them. Of around 80,000 clones listed, over 90% are singletons. Material: peripheral blood, obtained on day 0 of AZD1222 vaccination. These receptors were taken from an adult in good health.

V gene TRBV6-5 combines with J gene TRBJ2-7; 7 bases fit TRBD1. This CDR3 has 14 amino acids. With V trimmed by 6 bases and J by 3 bases, 8 bases remained unmatched. Germline-derived CDR1 and CDR2 are MNHEY and SVGAGI. The CDR3 is CASSSRTGRYEQYF. The CDR3 DNA sequence: TGTGCCAGCAGCTCCCGGACAGGCCGCTACGAGCAGTACTTC.

The chain combines TRBV28 with TRBJ1-2, with TRBD1 identical over 10 bases. From germline, CDR1 is MDHEN and CDR2 SYDVKM. Trimming took 6 bases from V and 5 from J; bases not matched to a gene: 9. This CDR3 is built from 15 residues. Written as DNA, the CDR3 is TGTGCCAGCAGCCTTACCGGGACAGGGGAATATGGCTACACCTTC. The encoded protein is CASSLTGTGEYGYTF.

The V call is TRBV7-8, the J call TRBJ2-7, with D perhaps TRBD2 (5 bases). In germline, CDR1 is SGHVS, CDR2 FQNEAQ. Trimming cost V 2 bases and J 2 bases, with 10 bases left between them. The length of the CDR3 is 14 residues. This CDR3 is CASSLRRVTYEQYF. For the CDR3, the DNA is TGTGCCAGCAGCTTACGGCGGGTTACCTACGAGCAGTACTTC.

CDR3 region: CASSTPPGQGRETQYF. DNA of the CDR3: TGTGCCAGCAGCACGCCCCCGGGACAGGGTAGAGAGACCCAGTACTTC. The rearrangement joins TRBV11-2 to TRBJ2-5; 9 bases align to TRBD1. Germline V lookup: CDR1 SGHAT, CDR2 FQNNGV. This CDR3 has 16 amino acids. With V trimmed by 5 bases and J by 4 bases, 11 bases remained unmatched.

V usage is TRBV28 and J usage is TRBJ2-2; a weak D match, TRBD2 (6 bases). This CDR3 contains 14 residues. V dropped 5 bases and J dropped 6 bases, with 13 bases sitting between them. Germline assignment: CDR1 MDHEN and CDR2 SYDVKM. The CDR3 DNA reads TGTGCCAGCAGTCGTCCCAGGGAGGCCGGGGAGCTGTTTTTT. This sequence encodes CASSRPREAGELFF.

The V gene is TRBV28, the J gene TRBJ2-1; TRBD2 matches at 8 bases. Germline trimming cut 6 bases from V and 8 bases from J; bases unmatched to any gene: 9. CDR1 is MDHEN, CDR2 SYDVKM, per germline. This CDR3 spans 14 amino acids. The CDR3 DNA follows: TGTGCCAGCAGGCCGCCGGGACTAGTATATGAGCAGTTCTTC. Residues: CASRPPGLVYEQFF.

J is TRBJ2-7 and V is TRBV5-3; possibly TRBD2 for D (6 bases). TRBV5-3 is assigned to the ORF class and has an uncertain function. The CDR3 runs to 13 residues. The CDR3 nucleotides are TGTGTCGGAGAGGACGGGGGAGCGTACGAGCAGTACTTC. As protein: CVGEDGGAYEQYF.

J is TRBJ2-2 and V is TRBV27; TRBD1 matches 9 bases. Germline lookup yields CDR1 MNHEY and CDR2 SMNVEV (reference sequence). The CDR3 runs to 17 residues. V lost 4 bases, J lost 0 bases, and 6 bases stayed unmatched. The CDR3, as DNA: TGTGCCAGCAGTTGGGGCACAGGGGGCGCGAACACCGGGGAGCTGTTTTTT. Its protein is CASSWGTGGANTGELFF.

This chain uses TRBV7-2 with TRBJ1-1; TRBD1 matches 7 bases. The CDR3 is 15 amino acids. Germline values: CDR1 SGHTA, CDR2 FQGNSA. V was pared by 2 bases and J by 8 bases, with 11 bases of the junction left unmatched. CDR3 nucleotide sequence: TGTGCCAGCAGCTTAAAGAGACGGGGGACAGCAGAAGCTTTCTTT. Residues: CASSLKRRGTAEAFF.

This clone was seen a single time. This sequence joins TRBV18 and TRBJ1-1; TRBD1 matches 9 bases. There are 15 residues in the CDR3. Germline V gene data show CDR1 as KGHSH and CDR2 as LQKENI. Trimming took 3 bases from V and 4 from J; bases not matched to a gene: 6. Written as DNA, the CDR3 is TGTGCCAGCTCACCGATGGGACAGGGCGTCACTGAAGCTTTCTTT. Translating gives CASSPMGQGVTEAFF. Looking up the rest from reference TRBV18 and TRBJ1-1 gives the full variable domain: NAGVMQNPRHLVRRRGQEARLRCSPMKGHSHVYWYRQLPEEGLKFMVYLQKENIIDESGMPKERFSAEFPKEGPSILRIQQVVRGDSAAYFCASSPMGQGVTEAFFGQGTRLTVV.

V is TRBV6-1 and J is TRBJ1-1; D is unclear. The CDR3 runs to 11 residues. The germline CDR1 and CDR2 sequences are MNHNS and SASEGT. Trimming removed 5 bases at V and 13 bases at J, with 14 bases between. The CDR3 DNA sequence: TGTGCCAGCAGTCCCCTTTATTTCCTTTTCTTT. This gives the protein CASSPLYFLFF.

This chain joins TRBV3-1 (or the pseudogene TRBV3-2) and TRBJ2-3; 10 positions agree with TRBD1. This CDR3 has 17 amino acids. J was trimmed by 3 bases and V by 1 base; bases with no gene match: 7. Germline lookup yields CDR1 LGHDT and CDR2 YNNKEL (reference sequence). CDR3 sequence (DNA): TGTGCCAGCAGCCAAGGTGTCCCGGGACAGGGGACAGATACGCAGTATTTT. Its translation: CASSQGVPGQGTDTQYF.

The V gene is TRBV6-1, the J gene TRBJ2-1; TRBD2 matches at 8 bases. This CDR3 contains 15 residues. V lost 2 bases to trimming and J lost 4 bases; unmatched junction nucleotides: 4. CDR1 is MNHNS and CDR2 is SASEGT in the germline V gene. CDR3 DNA sequence: TGTGCCAGCAGTGAACGCGGGGGGAAATACAATGAGCAGTTCTTC. Protein: CASSERGGKYNEQFF.